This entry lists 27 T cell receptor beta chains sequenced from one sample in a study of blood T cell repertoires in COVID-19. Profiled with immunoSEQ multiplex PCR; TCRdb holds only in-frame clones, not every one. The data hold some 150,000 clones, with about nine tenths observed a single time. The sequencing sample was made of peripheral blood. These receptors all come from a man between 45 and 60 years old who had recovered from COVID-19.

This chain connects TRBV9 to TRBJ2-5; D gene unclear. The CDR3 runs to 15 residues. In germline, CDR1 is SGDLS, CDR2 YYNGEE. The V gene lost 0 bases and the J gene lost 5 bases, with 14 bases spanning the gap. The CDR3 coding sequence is TGTGCCAGCAGCGTAGCTTGGGCAGAAAGGGAGACCCAGTACTTC. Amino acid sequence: CASSVAWAERETQYF.

This chain's CDR3 is CASSVGLGGRDLSSGNTIYF. The CDR3, as DNA: TGTGCCAGCAGCGTAGGGTTAGGGGGTAGAGACCTTTCCTCTGGAAACACCATATATTTT. The chain combines TRBV9 with TRBJ1-3; possibly TRBD1 for D (6 bases). Germline V gene sequence: CDR1 SGDLS, CDR2 YYNGEE. CDR3 length: 20 amino acids. Trimming stripped 0 bases from V and 0 bases from J, with 22 bases between.

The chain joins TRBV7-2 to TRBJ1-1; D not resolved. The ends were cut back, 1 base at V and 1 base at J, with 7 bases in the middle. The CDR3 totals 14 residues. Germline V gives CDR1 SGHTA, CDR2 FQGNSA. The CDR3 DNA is TGTGCCAGCAGCTTAGGGAGGAAGAACACTGAAGCTTTCTTT. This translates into CASSLGRKNTEAFF. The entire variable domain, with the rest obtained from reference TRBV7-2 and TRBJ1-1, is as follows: GAGVSQSPSNKVTEKGKDVELRCDPISGHTALYWYRQSLGQGLEFLIYFQGNSAPDKSGLPSDRFSAERTGGSVSTLTIQRTQQEDSAVYLCASSLGRKNTEAFFGQGTRLTVV.

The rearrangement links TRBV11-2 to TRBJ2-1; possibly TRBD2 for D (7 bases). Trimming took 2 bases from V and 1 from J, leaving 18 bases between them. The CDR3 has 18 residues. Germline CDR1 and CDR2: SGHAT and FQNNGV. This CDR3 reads CASSLKGGAGWSYNEQFF. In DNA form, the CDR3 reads TGTGCCAGCAGCTTAAAGGGGGGGGCGGGTTGGTCCTACAATGAGCAGTTCTTC. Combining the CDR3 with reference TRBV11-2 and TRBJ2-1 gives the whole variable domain EAGVAQSPRYKIIEKRQSVAFWCNPISGHATLYWYQQILGQGPKLLIQFQNNGVVDDSQLPKDRFSAERLKGVDSTLKIQPAKLEDSAVYLCASSLKGGAGWSYNEQFFGPGTRLTVL.

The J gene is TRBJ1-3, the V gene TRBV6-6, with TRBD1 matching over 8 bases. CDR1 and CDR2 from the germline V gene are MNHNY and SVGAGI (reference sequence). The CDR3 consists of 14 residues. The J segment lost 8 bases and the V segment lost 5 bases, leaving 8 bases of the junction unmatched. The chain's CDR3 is CASSKDREKHTIYF. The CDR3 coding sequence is TGTGCCAGCAGTAAGGACAGGGAGAAGCACACCATATATTTT.

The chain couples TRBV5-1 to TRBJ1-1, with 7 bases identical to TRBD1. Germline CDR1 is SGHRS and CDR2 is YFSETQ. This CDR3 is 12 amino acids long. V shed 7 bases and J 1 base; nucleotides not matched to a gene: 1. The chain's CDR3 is CASGDRNTEAFF. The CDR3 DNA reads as TGCGCCAGCGGGGACAGGAACACTGAAGCTTTCTTT.

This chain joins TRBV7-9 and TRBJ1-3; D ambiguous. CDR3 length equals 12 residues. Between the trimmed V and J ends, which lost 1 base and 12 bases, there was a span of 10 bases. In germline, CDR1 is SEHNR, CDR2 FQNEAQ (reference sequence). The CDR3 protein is CASSLDPRHIYF. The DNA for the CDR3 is TGTGCCAGCAGCTTAGATCCCCGACACATATATTTT.

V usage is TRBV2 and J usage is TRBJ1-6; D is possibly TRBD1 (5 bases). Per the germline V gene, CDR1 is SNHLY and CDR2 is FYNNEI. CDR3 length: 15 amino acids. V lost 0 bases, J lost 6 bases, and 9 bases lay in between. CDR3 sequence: CASSEARTSNSPLHF. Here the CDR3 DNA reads TGTGCCAGCAGTGAAGCAAGGACATCTAATTCACCCCTCCACTTT.

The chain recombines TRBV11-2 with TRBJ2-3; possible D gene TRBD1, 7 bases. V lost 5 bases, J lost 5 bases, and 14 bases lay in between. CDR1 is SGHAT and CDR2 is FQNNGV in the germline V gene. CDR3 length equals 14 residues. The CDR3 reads CASSRGTVGDTQYF. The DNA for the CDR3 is TGTGCCAGCAGCCGCGGGACAGTGGGAGATACGCAGTATTTT. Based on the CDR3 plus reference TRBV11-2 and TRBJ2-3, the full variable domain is EAGVAQSPRYKIIEKRQSVAFWCNPISGHATLYWYQQILGQGPKLLIQFQNNGVVDDSQLPKDRFSAERLKGVDSTLKIQPAKLEDSAVYLCASSRGTVGDTQYFGPGTRLTVL.

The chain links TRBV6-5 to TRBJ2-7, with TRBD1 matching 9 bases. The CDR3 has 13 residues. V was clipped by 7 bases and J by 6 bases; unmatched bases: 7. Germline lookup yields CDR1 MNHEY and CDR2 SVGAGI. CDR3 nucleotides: TGTGCCAGCAAAAAACAGGGGGCGGGCGAGCAGTACTTC. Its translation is CASKKQGAGEQYF.

This chain's CDR3 is CASSLLGLGLQETQYF. CDR3 nucleotides: TGTGCCAGCAGCTTACTAGGGTTGGGACTACAAGAGACCCAGTACTTC. The chain couples TRBV7-2 to TRBJ2-5; 7 bases match TRBD2. Germline V CDR1 and CDR2: SGHTA, FQGNSA. The CDR3 runs 16 residues. The J segment lost 2 bases and the V segment lost 2 bases, leaving 8 bases of the junction unmatched.

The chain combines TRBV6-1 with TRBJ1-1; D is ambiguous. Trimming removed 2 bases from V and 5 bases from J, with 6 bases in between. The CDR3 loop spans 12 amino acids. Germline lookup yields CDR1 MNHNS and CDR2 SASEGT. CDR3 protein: CASSERVTEAFF. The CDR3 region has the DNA TGTGCCAGCAGTGAACGGGTTACTGAAGCTTTCTTT.

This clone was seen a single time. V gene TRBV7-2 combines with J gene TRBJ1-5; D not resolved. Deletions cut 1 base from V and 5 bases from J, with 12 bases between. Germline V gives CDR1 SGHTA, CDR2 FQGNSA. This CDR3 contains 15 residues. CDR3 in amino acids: CASSLGGLVDQPQHF. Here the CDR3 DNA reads TGTGCCAGCAGCTTAGGAGGGCTAGTGGATCAGCCCCAGCATTTT.

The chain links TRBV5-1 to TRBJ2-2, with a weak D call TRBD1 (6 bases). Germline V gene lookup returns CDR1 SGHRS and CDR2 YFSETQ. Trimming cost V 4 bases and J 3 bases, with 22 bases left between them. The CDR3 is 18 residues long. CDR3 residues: CASSPRTATVGHTGELFF. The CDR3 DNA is TGCGCCAGCAGCCCAAGGACAGCCACTGTAGGTCACACCGGGGAGCTGTTTTTT.

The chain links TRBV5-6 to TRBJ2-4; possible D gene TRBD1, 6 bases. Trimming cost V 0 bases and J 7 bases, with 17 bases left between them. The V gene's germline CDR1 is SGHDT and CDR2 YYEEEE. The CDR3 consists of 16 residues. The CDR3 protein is CASSLGRQALFNIQYF. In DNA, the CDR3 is TGTGCCAGCAGCTTGGGGAGACAGGCATTGTTTAACATTCAGTACTTC.

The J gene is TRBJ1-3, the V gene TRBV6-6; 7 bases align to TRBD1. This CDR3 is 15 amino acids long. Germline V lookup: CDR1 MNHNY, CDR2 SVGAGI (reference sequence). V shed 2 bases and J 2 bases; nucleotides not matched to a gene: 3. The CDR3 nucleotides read TGTGCCAGCAGTTACCGGCAGGGGGCTGGAAACACCATATATTTT. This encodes CASSYRQGAGNTIYF.

In DNA, the CDR3 is TGCGCCAGCAGCCAAGGGGCAGCCCAAGAGACCCAGTACTTC. Its translation: CASSQGAAQETQYF. V is TRBV4-3 and J is TRBJ2-5; D is unclear. The ends were cut back, 1 base at V and 1 base at J, with 7 bases in the middle. The CDR3 runs 14 residues. Germline-derived CDR1 and CDR2 are LGHNA and YSLEER.

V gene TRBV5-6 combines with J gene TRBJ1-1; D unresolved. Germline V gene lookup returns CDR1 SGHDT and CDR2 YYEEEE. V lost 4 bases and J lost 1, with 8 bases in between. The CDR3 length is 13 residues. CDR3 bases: TGTGCCAGCAGCATACCGGGGAACACTGAAGCTTTCTTT. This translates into CASSIPGNTEAFF.

CDR3 in amino acids: CASSPGLAGGLDEQFF. The CDR3 DNA reads TGTGCCAGCAGCCCTGGACTAGCGGGGGGTCTCGATGAGCAGTTCTTC. V usage is TRBV7-7 and J usage is TRBJ2-1, with 14 nucleotides matching TRBD2. CDR1 is SSHAT and CDR2 is FNYEAQ in the germline V gene (reference sequence). J gave up 8 bases and V 5 bases, and 8 bases lay outside the gene matches. The CDR3 runs 16 residues.

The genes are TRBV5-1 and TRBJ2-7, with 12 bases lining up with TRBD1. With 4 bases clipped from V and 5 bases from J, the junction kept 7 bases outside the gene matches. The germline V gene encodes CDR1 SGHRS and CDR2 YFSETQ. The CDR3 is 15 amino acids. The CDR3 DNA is TGCGCCAGCAGCACGGGACAGGGGGCATATGACGAGCAGTACTTC. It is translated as CASSTGQGAYDEQYF.

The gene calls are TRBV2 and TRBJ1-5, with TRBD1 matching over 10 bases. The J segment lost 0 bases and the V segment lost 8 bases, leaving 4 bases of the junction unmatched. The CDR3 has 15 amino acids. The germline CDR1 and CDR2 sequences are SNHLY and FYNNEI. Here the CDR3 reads CASGRDRGSNQPQHF. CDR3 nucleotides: TGTGCCAGCGGACGGGACAGGGGTAGCAATCAGCCCCAGCATTTT.

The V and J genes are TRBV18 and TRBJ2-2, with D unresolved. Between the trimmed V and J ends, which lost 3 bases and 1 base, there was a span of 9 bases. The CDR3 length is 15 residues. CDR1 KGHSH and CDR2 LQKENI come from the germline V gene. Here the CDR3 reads CASSPSQLNTGELFF. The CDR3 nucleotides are TGTGCCAGCTCACCGAGTCAACTGAACACCGGGGAGCTGTTTTTT.

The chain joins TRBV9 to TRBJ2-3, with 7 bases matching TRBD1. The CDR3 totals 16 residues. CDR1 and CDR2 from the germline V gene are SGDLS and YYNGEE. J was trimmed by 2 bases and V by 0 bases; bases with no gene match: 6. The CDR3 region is CASSVGVDRPTDTQYF. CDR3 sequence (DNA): TGTGCCAGCAGCGTAGGGGTGGACAGGCCCACAGATACGCAGTATTTT. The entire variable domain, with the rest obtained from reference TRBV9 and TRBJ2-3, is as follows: DSGVTQTPKHLITATGQRVTLRCSPRSGDLSVYWYQQSLDQGLQFLIQYYNGEERAKGNILERFSAQQFPDLHSELNLSSLELGDSALYFCASSVGVDRPTDTQYFGPGTRLTVL.

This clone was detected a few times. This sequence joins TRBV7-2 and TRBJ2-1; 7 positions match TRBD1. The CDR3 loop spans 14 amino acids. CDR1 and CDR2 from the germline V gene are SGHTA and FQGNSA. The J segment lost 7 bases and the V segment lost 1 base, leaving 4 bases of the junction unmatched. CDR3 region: CASSLGGRGNEQFF. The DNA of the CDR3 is TGTGCCAGCAGCTTAGGGGGCAGGGGGAATGAGCAGTTCTTC. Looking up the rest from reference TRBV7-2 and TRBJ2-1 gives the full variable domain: GAGVSQSPSNKVTEKGKDVELRCDPISGHTALYWYRQSLGQGLEFLIYFQGNSAPDKSGLPSDRFSAERTGGSVSTLTIQRTQQEDSAVYLCASSLGGRGNEQFFGPGTRLTVL.

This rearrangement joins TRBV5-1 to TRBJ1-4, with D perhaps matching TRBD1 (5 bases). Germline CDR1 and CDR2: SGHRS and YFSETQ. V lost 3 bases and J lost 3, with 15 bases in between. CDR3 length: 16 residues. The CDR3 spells CASSSGANAANEKLFF. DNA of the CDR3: TGCGCCAGCAGCTCTGGGGCAAACGCTGCTAATGAAAAACTGTTTTTT.

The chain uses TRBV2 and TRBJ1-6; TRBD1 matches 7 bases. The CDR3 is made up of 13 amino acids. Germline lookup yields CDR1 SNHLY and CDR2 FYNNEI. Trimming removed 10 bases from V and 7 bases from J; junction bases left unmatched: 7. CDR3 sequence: CAIRDRRNSPLHF. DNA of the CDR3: TGTGCCATCAGGGACAGACGCAATTCACCCCTCCACTTT. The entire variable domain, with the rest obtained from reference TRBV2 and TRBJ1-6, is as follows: EPEVTQTPSHQVTQMGQEVILRCVPISNHLYFYWYRQILGQKVEFLVSFYNNEISEKSEIFDDQFSVERPDGSNFTLKIRSTKLEDSAMYFCAIRDRRNSPLHFGNGTRLTVT.

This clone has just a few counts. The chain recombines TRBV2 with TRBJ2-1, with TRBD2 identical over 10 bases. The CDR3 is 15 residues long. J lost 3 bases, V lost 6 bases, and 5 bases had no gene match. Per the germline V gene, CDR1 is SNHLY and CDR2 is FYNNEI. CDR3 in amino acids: CASSLLAGNYNEQFF. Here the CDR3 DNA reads TGTGCCAGCAGCCTACTAGCGGGGAACTACAATGAGCAGTTCTTC.